This T cell receptor (beta chain) came from a study of vaccination effects on CD4 cells after COVID-19. Using immunoSEQ multiplex PCR, the repertoire was profiled, and TCRdb retains in-frame clones only, with some absent. The sample gives about 16,000 clones, about 70% of which show up once; approximately 19% is in the top ten. Before sequencing took place, the ViraFEST assay used viral peptide pools to expand antigen-specific CD4+ T cells. Cells that had been cultured for approximately ten days were the source of isolated CD4+ T cells. Participants completed two doses of the BNT162b2 or mRNA-1273 vaccine. Wells containing over 1.5 million PBMC each were cultured with 9 to 10 IU/ml IL-2 and about 9.7 ug/ml peptides. With regard to this clone: Its antigen is undetermined.

V gave up 4 bases and J gave up 4 bases, with 10 bases separating them. The CDR3 totals 13 residues. The germline V gene has CDR1 LNHDA and CDR2 SQIVND (reference sequence). This sequence was found in a human donor who received a COVID-19 vaccine. The sequencing here drew on CD4+ T cells from PBMCs cultured with HCoV-NL63 spike peptides, taken after COVID-19 vaccination. This rearrangement joins TRBV19 to TRBJ1-2; D is ambiguous. DNA for the CDR3: TGTGCCAGTAGTACCCACAAGGGCTATGGCTACACCTTC. It is translated as CASSTHKGYGYTF. Variable domain in full (rest from reference TRBV19 and TRBJ1-2): DGGITQSPKYLFRKEGQNVTLSCEQNLNHDAMYWYRQDPGQGLRLIYYSQIVNDFQKGDIAEGYSVSREKKESFPLTVTSAQKNPTAFYLCASSTHKGYGYTFGSGTRLTVV.